This T cell receptor beta chain was recorded in a study of patients and donors after allogeneic stem cell transplantation. The CDR3 loop spans 14 amino acids. The V gene lost 3 bases and the J gene lost 7 bases, with 12 bases spanning the gap. TCRdb called the RT-PCR reads again in MiXCR, with one record for every CDR3 protein. The repertoire holds hundreds of thousands of distinct CDR3 sequences, with roughly 17% as singletons. The sample consisted of blood, either unsorted or a sorted T cell fraction (not recorded which). The receptor was derived from a human donor who was either an allogeneic HSCT recipient or a stem cell or donor lymphocyte infusion donor (not recorded which). It is not recorded whose cells these are; they may come from a transplant donor. J is TRBJ2-2 and V is TRBV12-3 or TRBV12-4; no clear D. CDR3 sequence (DNA): TGTGCCAGCAGTTTTAGGACCTCAGGCGGGGAGCTGTTTTTT. Protein sequence: CASSFRTSGGELFF.